The T cell receptor beta chain described here comes from a study of T-cell memory formation after mild COVID-19. CDR1 is MNHNY and CDR2 is SVGAGI in the germline V gene (reference sequence). The CDR3 covers 14 residues. In regard to this clonotype: Its ends do not fully match the called genes, so a read error is possible.

TCRdb re-called the 5' RACE reads through MiXCR, storing one row per CDR3 protein. This table has a few hundred thousand distinct CDR3 sequences, 15% appearing once. The rearrangement uses TRBV6-6 and TRBJ1-6, with 7 bases identical to TRBD1. What was sequenced was PBMCs or a T cell subset sorted from them (not recorded which). This receptor was identified in a man aged 18 to 29 who had mild COVID-19 (a few samples of this study predate the infection). Cell type and time point are not known. This chain's CDR3 is CASSLGQYNSPPHF. The CDR3 nucleotides read TGTGCCAGCAGTTTGGGACAGTATAATTCACCCCCCCACTTT.